These 21 T cell receptor beta chains were all obtained from the same sample, sequenced in a study of T-cell memory formation after mild COVID-19. TCRdb fed the 5' RACE reads into MiXCR, producing one record per CDR3 protein. Of around 470,000 distinct CDR3 sequences in the sample, 20% were seen once. The sequencing sample was made of PBMCs or a T cell subset sorted from them (not recorded which). The receptors were sampled from an adult woman who had mild COVID-19 (a few samples of this study predate the infection). Cell type and time point are not known.

This chain connects TRBV14 to TRBJ1-2, with D perhaps TRBD1 (5 bases). This CDR3 is built from 16 residues. CDR1 is SGHDN and CDR2 is FVKESK in the germline V gene. Trimming took 4 bases from V and 4 from J, leaving 19 bases between them. As DNA, the CDR3 is TGTGCCAGCAGCCCTCCCCTAGCTTCAGGGACCTATGGCTACACCTTC. It codes for CASSPPLASGTYGYTF.

Only a few counts were recorded for this clonotype. The CDR3 reads CASSPAPNEQFF. The CDR3 coding sequence is TGTGCCAGCAGCCCCGCCCCGAATGAGCAGTTCTTC. The chain employs TRBV11-2 and TRBJ2-1, with no clear D. V lost 5 bases and J lost 7, with 9 bases in between. CDR1 and CDR2 from the germline V gene are SGHAT and FQNNGV. The CDR3 loop spans 12 amino acids. Combining the CDR3 with reference TRBV11-2 and TRBJ2-1 gives the whole variable domain EAGVAQSPRYKIIEKRQSVAFWCNPISGHATLYWYQQILGQGPKLLIQFQNNGVVDDSQLPKDRFSAERLKGVDSTLKIQPAKLEDSAVYLCASSPAPNEQFFGPGTRLTVL.

CDR3 coding DNA: TGTGCCATCAGTGACAGGGGGTTTGGAAACACCATATATTTT. Its protein product is CAISDRGFGNTIYF. The rearrangement joins TRBV10-3 to TRBJ1-3, with 7 nucleotides matching TRBD1. Germline V gives CDR1 ENHRY, CDR2 SYGVKD. J lost 3 bases, V lost 3 bases, and 2 bases had no gene match. The CDR3 consists of 14 residues.

The chain uses TRBV7-9 and TRBJ2-5; 10 bases agree with TRBD2. The germline V gene encodes CDR1 SEHNR and CDR2 FQNEAQ (reference sequence). With 1 base clipped from V and 2 bases from J, the junction kept 7 bases outside the gene matches. This CDR3 is 17 amino acids long. The DNA of the CDR3 is TGTGCCAGCAGCTTAGGCGGACTAGCGGTTCCTCAAGAGACCCAGTACTTC. Translation: CASSLGGLAVPQETQYF.

CDR3 nucleotide sequence: TGTGCCTGGAGTGGGACTAGCGGAAACAATGAGCAGTTCTTC. The encoded protein is CAWSGTSGNNEQFF. This sequence joins TRBV30 and TRBJ2-1; 10 bases line up with TRBD2. The V and J ends lost 1 base and 5 bases, in that order; junction bases with no gene match: 2. The CDR3 runs to 14 residues. From germline, CDR1 is GTSNPN and CDR2 SVGIG (reference sequence).

This clonotype was seen only a few times. This chain connects TRBV12-3 or TRBV12-4 to TRBJ2-5; D is tentatively TRBD1 or TRBD2 (5 bases each). The CDR3 covers 14 residues. Trimming removed 6 bases from V and 5 bases from J, with 16 bases in between. This chain's CDR3 is CASSPTFGDETQYF. CDR3 DNA sequence: TGTGCCAGCAGCCCCACCTTTGGGGACGAGACCCAGTACTTC.

This clonotype has more than one count but fewer than ten. The rearrangement joins TRBV27 to TRBJ1-2; 8 bases line up with TRBD1. V trimming: 3 bases; J trimming: 8 bases; junction bases outside the gene matches: 8. The CDR3 has 14 residues. Per germline, CDR1 MNHEY and CDR2 SMNVEV (reference sequence). CDR3 in amino acids: CASSFIGTGGGYTF. The CDR3 region has the DNA TGTGCCAGCAGTTTCATCGGGACAGGAGGAGGCTACACCTTC.

The CDR3, as DNA: TGCAGCGTCGCCACCGGGACGGTTACCGGGGAGCTGTTTTTT. This gives the protein CSVATGTVTGELFF. J is TRBJ2-2 and V is TRBV29-1; D assignment may be TRBD1 or TRBD2 (5 bases each). V lost 6 bases and J lost 5, with 16 bases in between. This CDR3 region has 14 residues. Germline values: CDR1 SQVTM, CDR2 ANQGSEA.

The V and J genes are TRBV2 and TRBJ1-2; D perhaps matches TRBD1 (5 bases). V shed 3 bases and J shed 2 bases, with 16 bases lying between them. The CDR3 sequence is 16 residues long. Per the germline V gene, CDR1 is SNHLY and CDR2 is FYNNEI. In nucleotides, the CDR3 is TGTGCCAGCAGTGATCGCATGGGGGAGGCGAACTATGGCTACACCTTC. Protein: CASSDRMGEANYGYTF.

The rearrangement links TRBV4-1 to TRBJ2-1; TRBD2 agrees at 7 bases. Germline V gene data show CDR1 as MGHRA and CDR2 as YSYEKL. After removal of 0 bases from V and 8 bases from J, the junction contained 7 bases not matched to a gene. This CDR3 comprises 15 residues. The CDR3 loop reads CASSQERGFRDEQFF. CDR3 DNA: TGCGCCAGCAGCCAAGAGCGGGGGTTTAGGGATGAGCAGTTCTTC.

There are a few counts of this clonotype. This rearrangement joins TRBV7-2 to TRBJ2-3, with TRBD2 matching over 9 bases. With 7 bases clipped from V and 1 base from J, the junction kept 6 bases outside the gene matches. This CDR3 has 15 amino acids. The germline V gene encodes CDR1 SGHTA and CDR2 FQGNSA. The CDR3 coding sequence is TGTGCCAGCACGACTAGCGGAGCTCGCACAGATACGCAGTATTTT. The encoded protein is CASTTSGARTDTQYF.

This clonotype was recorded a few times. A much larger clone differs by one base, so this may be a read error. This chain joins TRBV20-1 and TRBJ1-2; D uncertain. Germline CDR1 DFQATT, CDR2 SNEGSKA (reference sequence). The CDR3 contains 11 residues. CDR3 sequence: CGANPSYGYTF. The CDR3, as DNA: TGCGGTGCTAACCCCTCCTATGGCTACACCTTC.

The chain combines TRBV7-2 with TRBJ1-2; tentative D call: TRBD1 (6 bases). The CDR3 runs to 13 residues. Trimming took 2 bases from V and 7 from J, leaving 11 bases between them. Germline CDR1 is SGHTA and CDR2 is FQGNSA. Here the CDR3 reads CASSLQGGLGYTF. The CDR3 bases are TGTGCCAGCAGCTTACAAGGGGGGCTTGGCTACACCTTC.

The sample holds a few counts of this clonotype. CDR3 sequence reads: CASSPGLAGALGELFF. Here the CDR3 DNA reads TGTGCCAGCAGCCCCGGACTAGCGGGAGCCCTCGGGGAGCTGTTTTTT. The chain links TRBV7-9 to TRBJ2-2, with 13 nucleotides matching TRBD2. CDR1 and CDR2 from the germline V gene are SEHNR and FQNEAQ (reference sequence). The length of the CDR3 is 16 residues. V lost 5 bases, J lost 7 bases, and 7 bases stayed unmatched.

V and J are TRBV5-1 and TRBJ1-3; D remains ambiguous. The CDR3 is 11 residues long. Germline CDR1 is SGHRS and CDR2 is YFSETQ. V lost 2 bases and J 7 bases, leaving 4 bases between the germline ends. In nucleotides, the CDR3 is TGCGCCAGCAGCTTCGGGAACACCATATATTTT. Protein sequence: CASSFGNTIYF.

V gene TRBV7-9 combines with J gene TRBJ1-3; D call uncertain. There are 15 residues in the CDR3. The ends were cut back, 5 bases at V and 2 bases at J, with 13 bases in the middle. Germline V gives CDR1 SEHNR, CDR2 FQNEAQ (reference sequence). The CDR3: CASSPMEGPGNTIYF. CDR3 DNA: TGTGCCAGCAGCCCAATGGAAGGTCCTGGAAACACCATATATTTT.

There are a few counts of this clonotype. A junction end diverges from the germline sequence, so it may reflect a read error. The J gene is TRBJ2-7, the V gene TRBV11-2; a possible D gene is TRBD2 (7 bases). Germline V CDR1 and CDR2: SGHAT, FQNNGV. The CDR3 has 11 residues. In DNA, the CDR3 is TGTGCCAGCAGCTTAGGGGCGGGGGCGAACTTC. Residues: CASSLGAGANF.

This clonotype was observed a single time. The chain is built from TRBV28 and TRBJ1-5, with unresolved D. From germline, CDR1 is MDHEN and CDR2 SYDVKM. The CDR3 is made up of 13 amino acids. Trimming cost V 8 bases and J 0 bases, with 8 bases left between them. In DNA, the CDR3 is TGTGCCAGCTCGGGAGGTAGCAATCAGCCCCAGCATTTT. As protein: CASSGGSNQPQHF.

This clonotype has only a few counts. The chain couples TRBV21-1 to TRBJ2-2; the DNA was not compared with TRBD2, the D call given in the table. TRBV21-1 is annotated as a pseudogene. The CDR3 has 16 amino acids. The CDR3 here is CASSNNGREDTGELFF. DNA for the CDR3: TGTGCCAGCAGCAATAACGGCAGGGAAGACACCGGGGAGCTGTTTTTT.

In this sample, this clonotype turned up a few times. The V and J genes are TRBV7-2 and TRBJ2-3, with 10 nucleotides matching TRBD2. CDR1 and CDR2 from the germline V gene are SGHTA and FQGNSA. The CDR3 spans 16 residues. The V and J ends lost 2 bases and 5 bases, in that order; junction bases with no gene match: 7. CDR3 sequence reads: CASSLQREGPIDTQYF. The CDR3, as DNA: TGTGCCAGCAGCTTACAGCGGGAGGGCCCGATAGATACGCAGTATTTT. The variable domain in full, completed from reference TRBV7-2 and TRBJ2-3, reads GAGVSQSPSNKVTEKGKDVELRCDPISGHTALYWYRQSLGQGLEFLIYFQGNSAPDKSGLPSDRFSAERTGGSVSTLTIQRTQQEDSAVYLCASSLQREGPIDTQYFGPGTRLTVL.

This clonotype appeared a single time. Without the conserved terminal phenylalanine or tryptophan, this CDR3 likely stems from a read error. The DNA is omitted, as the CDR3 cannot be located on it reliably, and the CDR3 follows TCRdb's listing. This chain joins TRBV12-3 or TRBV12-4 and TRBJ2-3; the table assigns TRBD1, which was not confirmed against the DNA. The CDR3 contains 11 residues when both ends are counted. The CDR3 sequence is CASSRGGQTEI.